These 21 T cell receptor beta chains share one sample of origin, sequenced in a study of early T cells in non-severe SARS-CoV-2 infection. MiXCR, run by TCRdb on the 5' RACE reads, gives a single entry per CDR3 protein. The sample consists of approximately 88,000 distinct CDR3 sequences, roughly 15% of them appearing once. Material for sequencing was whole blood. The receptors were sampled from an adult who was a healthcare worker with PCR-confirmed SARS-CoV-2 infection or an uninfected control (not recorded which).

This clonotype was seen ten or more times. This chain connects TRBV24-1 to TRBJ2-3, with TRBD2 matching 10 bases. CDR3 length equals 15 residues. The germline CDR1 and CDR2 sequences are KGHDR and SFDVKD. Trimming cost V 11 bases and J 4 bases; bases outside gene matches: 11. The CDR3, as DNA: TGTGCCAGAGAGGACCTAGCGGGAGATGCAGATACGCAGTATTTT. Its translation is CAREDLAGDADTQYF.

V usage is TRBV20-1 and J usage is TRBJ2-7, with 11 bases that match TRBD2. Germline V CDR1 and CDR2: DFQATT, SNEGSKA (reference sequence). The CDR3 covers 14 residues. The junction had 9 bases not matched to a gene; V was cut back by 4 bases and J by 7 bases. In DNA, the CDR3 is TGCAGTGCTAAAACCGGGACTAGCGGTTTAGAGCAGTACTTC. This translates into CSAKTGTSGLEQYF.

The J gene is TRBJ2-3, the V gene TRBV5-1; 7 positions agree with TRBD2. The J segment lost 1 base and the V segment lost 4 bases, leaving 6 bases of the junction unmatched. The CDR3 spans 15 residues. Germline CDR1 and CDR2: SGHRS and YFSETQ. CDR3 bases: TGCGCCAGCAGCCCAAGCGGGGTCGGCACAGATACGCAGTATTTT. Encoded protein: CASSPSGVGTDTQYF.

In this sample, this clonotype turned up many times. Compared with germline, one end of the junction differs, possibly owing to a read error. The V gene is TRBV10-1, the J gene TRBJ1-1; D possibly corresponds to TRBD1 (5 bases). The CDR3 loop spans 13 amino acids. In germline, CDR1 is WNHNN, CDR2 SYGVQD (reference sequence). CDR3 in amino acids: CASSASGDGKMNF. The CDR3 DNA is TGCGCCAGCAGTGCATCCGGGGACGGAAAAATGAATTTT.

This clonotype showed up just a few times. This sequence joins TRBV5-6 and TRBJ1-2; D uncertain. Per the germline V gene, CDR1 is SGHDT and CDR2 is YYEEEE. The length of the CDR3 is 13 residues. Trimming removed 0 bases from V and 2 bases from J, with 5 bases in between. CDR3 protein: CASSLGGNYGYTF. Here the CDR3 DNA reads TGTGCCAGCAGCTTGGGAGGAAACTATGGCTACACCTTC.

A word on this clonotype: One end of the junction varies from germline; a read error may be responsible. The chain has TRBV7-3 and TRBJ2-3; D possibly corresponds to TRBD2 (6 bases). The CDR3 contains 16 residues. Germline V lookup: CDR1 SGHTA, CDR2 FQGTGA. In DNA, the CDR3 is TGTGCCAGCAGCCCACGGGGGACTTATAGCACAAATACGCAGTATTTT. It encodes CASSPRGTYSTNTQYF.

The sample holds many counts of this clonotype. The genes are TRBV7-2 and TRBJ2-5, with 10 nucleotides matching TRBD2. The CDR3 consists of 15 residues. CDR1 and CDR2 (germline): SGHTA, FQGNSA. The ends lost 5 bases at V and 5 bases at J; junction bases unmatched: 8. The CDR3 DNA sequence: TGTGCCAGCAGCCGGACTAGCGGCGCGGCGGAGACCCAGTACTTC. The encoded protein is CASSRTSGAAETQYF.

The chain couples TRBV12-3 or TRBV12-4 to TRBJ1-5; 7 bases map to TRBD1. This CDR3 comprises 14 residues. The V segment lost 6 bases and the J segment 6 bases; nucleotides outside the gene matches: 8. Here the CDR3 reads CASRATGTSQPQHF. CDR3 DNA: TGTGCCAGCAGGGCGACAGGGACGAGTCAGCCCCAGCATTTT.

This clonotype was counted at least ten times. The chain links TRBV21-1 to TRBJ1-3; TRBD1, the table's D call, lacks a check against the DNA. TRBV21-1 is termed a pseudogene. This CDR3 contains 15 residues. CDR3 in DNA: TGTGCCAGCAGCATTAAGGCGGGGACGGGAAACACCATATATTTT. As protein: CASSIKAGTGNTIYF.

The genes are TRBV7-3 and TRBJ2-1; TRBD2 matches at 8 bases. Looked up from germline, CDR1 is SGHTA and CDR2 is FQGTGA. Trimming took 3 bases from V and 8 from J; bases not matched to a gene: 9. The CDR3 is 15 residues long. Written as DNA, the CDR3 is TGTGCCAGCAGCTTTAGACTAGCGCCGGGGTATGAGCAGTTCTTC. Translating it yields CASSFRLAPGYEQFF.

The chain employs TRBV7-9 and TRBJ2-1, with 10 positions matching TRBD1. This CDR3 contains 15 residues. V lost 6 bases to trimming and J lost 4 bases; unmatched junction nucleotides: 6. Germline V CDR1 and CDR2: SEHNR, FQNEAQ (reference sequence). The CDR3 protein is CASRSRDRGYNEQFF. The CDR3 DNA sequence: TGTGCCAGCAGATCTAGGGACAGGGGATACAATGAGCAGTTCTTC.

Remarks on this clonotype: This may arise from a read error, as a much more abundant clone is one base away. CDR3 sequence (DNA): TGTGCCTGGAGTGTGGGGACTAAGGGCGGGGAGCTGTTTTTT. Protein product: CAWSVGTKGGELFF. J is TRBJ2-2 and V is TRBV30, with 7 bases fitting TRBD2. CDR1 is GTSNPN, CDR2 SVGIG, per germline (reference sequence). CDR3 size: 14 residues. J lost 7 bases, V lost 0 bases, and 5 bases had no gene match.

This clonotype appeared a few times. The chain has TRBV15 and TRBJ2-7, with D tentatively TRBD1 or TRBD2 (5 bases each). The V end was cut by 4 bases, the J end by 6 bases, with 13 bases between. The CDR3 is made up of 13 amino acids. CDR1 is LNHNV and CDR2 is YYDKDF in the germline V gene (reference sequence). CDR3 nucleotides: TGTGCCACCAGCACGCAGGGAGTGCGCGAGCAGTACTTC. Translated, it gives CATSTQGVREQYF. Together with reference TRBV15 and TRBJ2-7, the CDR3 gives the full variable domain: DAMVIQNPRYQVTQFGKPVTLSCSQTLNHNVMYWYQQKSSQAPKLLFHYYDKDFNNEADTPDNFQSRRPNTSFCFLDIRSPGLGDTAMYLCATSTQGVREQYFGPGTRLTVT.

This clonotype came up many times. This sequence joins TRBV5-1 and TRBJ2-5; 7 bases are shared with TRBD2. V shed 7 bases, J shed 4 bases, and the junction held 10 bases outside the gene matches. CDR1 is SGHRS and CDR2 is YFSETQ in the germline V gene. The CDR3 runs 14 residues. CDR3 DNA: TGCGCCAGCCGCGCGGGAGAGCGGGGAGAGACCCAGTACTTC. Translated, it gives CASRAGERGETQYF.

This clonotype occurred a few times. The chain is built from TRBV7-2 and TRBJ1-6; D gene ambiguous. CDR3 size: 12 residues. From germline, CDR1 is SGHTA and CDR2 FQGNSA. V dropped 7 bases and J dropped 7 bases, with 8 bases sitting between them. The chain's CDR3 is CASMVGNSPLHF. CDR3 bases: TGTGCCAGCATGGTGGGCAATTCACCCCTCCACTTT. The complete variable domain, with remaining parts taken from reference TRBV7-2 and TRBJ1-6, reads GAGVSQSPSNKVTEKGKDVELRCDPISGHTALYWYRQSLGQGLEFLIYFQGNSAPDKSGLPSDRFSAERTGGSVSTLTIQRTQQEDSAVYLCASMVGNSPLHFGNGTRLTVT.

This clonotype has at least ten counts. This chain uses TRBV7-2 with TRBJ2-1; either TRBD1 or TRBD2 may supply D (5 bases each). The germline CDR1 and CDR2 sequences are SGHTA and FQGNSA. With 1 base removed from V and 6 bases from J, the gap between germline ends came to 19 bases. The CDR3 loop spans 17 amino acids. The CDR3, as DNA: TGTGCCAGCAGCTTAGTTATCGGGGTAGGGGCTACCAATGAGCAGTTCTTC. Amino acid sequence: CASSLVIGVGATNEQFF. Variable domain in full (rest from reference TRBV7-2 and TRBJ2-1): GAGVSQSPSNKVTEKGKDVELRCDPISGHTALYWYRQSLGQGLEFLIYFQGNSAPDKSGLPSDRFSAERTGGSVSTLTIQRTQQEDSAVYLCASSLVIGVGATNEQFFGPGTRLTVL.

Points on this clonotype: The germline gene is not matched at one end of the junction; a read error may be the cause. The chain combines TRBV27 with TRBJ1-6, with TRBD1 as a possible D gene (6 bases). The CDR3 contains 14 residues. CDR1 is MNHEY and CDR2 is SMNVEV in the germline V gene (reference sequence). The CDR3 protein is CASSLGTNNSSLHF. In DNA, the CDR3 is TGTGCCAGCAGTCTCGGGACAAATAATTCATCCCTCCACTTT.

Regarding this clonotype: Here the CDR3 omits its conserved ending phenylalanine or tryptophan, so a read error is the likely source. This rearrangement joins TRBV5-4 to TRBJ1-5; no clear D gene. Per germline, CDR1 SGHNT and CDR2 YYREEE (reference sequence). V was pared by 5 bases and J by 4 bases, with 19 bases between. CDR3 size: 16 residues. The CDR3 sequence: CASSFWTTFLNQPQHL. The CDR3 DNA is TGTGCCAGCAGTTTCTGGACGACGTTCTTAAATCAGCCCCAGCATTTA.

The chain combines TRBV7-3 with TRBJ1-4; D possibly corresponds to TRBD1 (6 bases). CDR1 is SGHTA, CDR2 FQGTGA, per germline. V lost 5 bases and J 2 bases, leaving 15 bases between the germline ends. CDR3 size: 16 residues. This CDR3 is CASSSQQGRTNEKLFF. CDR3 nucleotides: TGTGCCAGCAGCAGTCAGCAGGGGCGGACTAATGAAAAACTGTTTTTT.

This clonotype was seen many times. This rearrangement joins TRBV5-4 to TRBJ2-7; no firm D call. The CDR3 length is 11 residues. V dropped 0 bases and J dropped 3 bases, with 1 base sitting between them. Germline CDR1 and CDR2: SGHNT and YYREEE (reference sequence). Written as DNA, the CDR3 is TGTGCCAGCAGCTTGGACTACGAGCAGTACTTC. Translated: CASSLDYEQYF. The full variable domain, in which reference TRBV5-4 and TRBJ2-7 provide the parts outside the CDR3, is ETGVTQSPTHLIKTRGQQVTLRCSSQSGHNTVSWYQQALGQGPQFIFQYYREEENGRGNFPPRFSGLQFPNYSSELNVNALELDDSALYLCASSLDYEQYFGPGTRLTVT.

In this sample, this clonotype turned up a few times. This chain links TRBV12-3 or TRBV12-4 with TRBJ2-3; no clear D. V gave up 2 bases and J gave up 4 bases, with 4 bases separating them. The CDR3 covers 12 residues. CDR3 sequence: CASSLTPDTQYF. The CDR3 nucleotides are TGTGCCAGCAGTTTAACCCCAGATACGCAGTATTTT.